These 7 T cell receptor beta chains share one sample of origin, sequenced in a study of cytomegalovirus exposure and HLA in healthy donors. The PCR contained 60 Vbeta and 13 Jbeta primers. Some clones are missing from TCRdb's copy, which holds only in-frame ones; the method was immunoSEQ multiplex PCR. This table has 100,000 to 150,000 clones, about three quarters appearing once. The specimen was PBMCs. The receptors shown here come from a female donor in good health and CMV-seronegative.

The rearrangement uses TRBV6-1 and TRBJ2-1; 8 nucleotides agree with TRBD2. CDR1 is MNHNS and CDR2 is SASEGT in the germline V gene. V trimming: 3 bases; J trimming: 1 base; junction bases outside the gene matches: 8. The CDR3 runs 17 residues. The CDR3 nucleotides are TGTGCCAGCAGTGATATACTAGCGGATCCGTCCTACAATGAGCAGTTCTTC. Residues: CASSDILADPSYNEQFF.

This chain connects TRBV19 to TRBJ2-1; 15 bases fit TRBD2. In germline, CDR1 is LNHDA, CDR2 SQIVND (reference sequence). The CDR3 extends over 18 amino acids. V was clipped by 4 bases and J by 7 bases; unmatched bases: 11. For the CDR3, the DNA is TGTGCCAGTAGTAGAGGGACACTCGGGACTAGCGGGAGGAATGAGCAGTTCTTC. Protein sequence: CASSRGTLGTSGRNEQFF.

V is TRBV25-1 and J is TRBJ1-4; D gene uncertain. Trimming left V 1 base short and J 2 bases short, with 11 bases between. The CDR3 has 16 amino acids. The germline CDR1 and CDR2 sequences are MGHDK and SYGVNS. The CDR3: CASSEWEEETNEKLFF. The CDR3 DNA reads as TGTGCCAGCAGTGAATGGGAGGAAGAGACTAATGAAAAACTGTTTTTT.

The chain couples TRBV28 to TRBJ2-7; the match to TRBD2 covers 14 bases. Germline V CDR1 and CDR2: MDHEN, SYDVKM. The CDR3 has 13 amino acids. The V and J ends lost 5 bases and 11 bases, in that order; junction bases with no gene match: 5. CDR3 amino acids: CASSPPGLAGEYF. CDR3 coding DNA: TGTGCCAGCAGTCCGCCGGGACTAGCGGGAGAGTACTTC.

The chain combines TRBV14 with TRBJ1-2; possibly TRBD1 for D (5 bases). The V end lost 1 base, the J end lost 2 bases, and 11 bases lay between the germline ends. CDR1 SGHDN and CDR2 FVKESK come from the germline V gene. The CDR3 length is 15 residues. DNA of the CDR3: TGTGCCAGCAGCCAAGTAGCAGGGTGGAACTATGGCTACACCTTC. This translates into CASSQVAGWNYGYTF.

This clone was observed once. V and J are TRBV10-1 and TRBJ1-1, with D perhaps TRBD1 (6 bases). Looked up from germline, CDR1 is WNHNN and CDR2 is SYGVQD (reference sequence). V lost 5 bases, J lost 2 bases, and 9 bases lay in between. This CDR3 has 13 amino acids. The CDR3, as DNA: TGCGCCAGCAGTAGGGACAAAAACACTGAAGCTTTCTTT. It yields the protein CASSRDKNTEAFF.

The genes are TRBV6-5 and TRBJ2-7; TRBD2 might be the D (5 bases). Germline-derived CDR1 and CDR2 are MNHEY and SVGAGI. V dropped 6 bases and J dropped 0 bases, with 9 bases sitting between them. This CDR3 has 13 residues. This CDR3 is CASRSGDSYEQYF. CDR3 nucleotides: TGTGCCAGCAGGAGCGGAGACTCCTACGAGCAGTACTTC.